The 5 T cell receptor beta chains in this list originate from one sample, sequenced in a study of T cells after yellow fever vaccination. TCRdb re-analysed the 5' RACE reads in MiXCR, keeping a single row per CDR3 protein. The data show hundreds of thousands of distinct CDR3 sequences, around a sixth seen once. Sequencing was performed on PBMCs, taken before the yellow fever booster vaccination. These receptors were collected from a man between 18 and 35 years old who received the YFV17D yellow fever vaccine.

In its sample, this clonotype was seen a few times. This chain connects TRBV4-1 to TRBJ2-1; no reliable D call. V shed 6 bases and J shed 4 bases, with 19 bases lying between them. Germline V CDR1 and CDR2: MGHRA, YSYEKL. The CDR3 is 16 amino acids. For the CDR3, the DNA is TGCGCCAGCAGTTCCCAAATCGGTACGGCTTACAATGAGCAGTTCTTC. Protein product: CASSSQIGTAYNEQFF.

V usage is TRBV7-2 and J usage is TRBJ1-5; 7 bases map to TRBD1. The CDR3 consists of 14 residues. CDR1 SGHTA and CDR2 FQGNSA come from the germline V gene. After removal of 2 bases from V and 6 bases from J, the junction contained 4 bases not matched to a gene. CDR3 sequence reads: CASSLSGGIQPQHF. CDR3 in DNA: TGTGCCAGCAGCTTATCAGGGGGTATTCAGCCCCAGCATTTT.

The chain carries TRBV4-1 and TRBJ2-3; 7 positions match TRBD1. Per the germline V gene, CDR1 is MGHRA and CDR2 is YSYEKL. The CDR3 runs 16 residues. V was clipped by 5 bases and J by 3 bases; unmatched bases: 11. The CDR3 protein is CASSYHMTGWTDTQYF. The CDR3 region has the DNA TGCGCCAGCAGCTATCACATGACAGGGTGGACAGATACGCAGTATTTT.

This clonotype was recorded many times. V is TRBV6-5 and J is TRBJ1-5; D may be TRBD1 (5 bases). The germline CDR1 and CDR2 sequences are MNHEY and SVGAGI. V lost 2 bases, J lost 8 bases, and 7 bases lay in between. This CDR3 is 12 amino acids long. This CDR3 reads CASSYRGEPQHF. For the CDR3, the DNA is TGTGCCAGCAGTTACCGGGGGGAGCCCCAGCATTTT.

The chain joins TRBV20-1 to TRBJ1-2, with 8 bases identical to TRBD1. V dropped 3 bases and J dropped 4; count of bases not matched to a gene: 7. Germline values: CDR1 DFQATT, CDR2 SNEGSKA (reference sequence). The CDR3 is made up of 14 amino acids. The CDR3 loop is CSASPTGDLYGYTF. Here the CDR3 DNA reads TGCAGTGCTAGCCCGACAGGGGACCTCTATGGCTACACCTTC.